Described below is a single T cell receptor (beta chain) sequence and its context. Its antigen is not known. Germline V gives CDR1 LGHDT, CDR2 YNNKEL (reference sequence). This CDR3 spans 13 amino acids. V gave up 3 bases and J gave up 4 bases, with 10 bases separating them. Primed by a sample-barcoded 5' primer and a J-beta primer mix, a second PCR proceeded for about 6 to 11 cycles. MiXCR, run by TCRdb on the 5' RACE reads, gives a single entry per CDR3 protein. The sample has approximately 780,000 distinct CDR3 sequences; roughly 24% are singletons. This sample was included in a study of blood T cells in healthy people across ages. Overall study results and limits: Total diversity from one million sequenced T cells was likely underestimated.

The same sample was also studied in work on T cells of mothers and their children.

The sequencing input was blood. The chain has TRBV3-1 and TRBJ2-7; no definite D call. This TCR derives from a boy between 5 and 17 years old in good health. This chain's CDR3 is CASSHGVMYEQYF. In DNA form, the CDR3 reads TGTGCCAGCAGCCACGGCGTTATGTACGAGCAGTACTTC.